These 15 T cell receptor beta chains share one sample of origin, sequenced in a study of cytomegalovirus exposure and HLA in healthy donors. The PCR was carried out with 60 Vbeta primers and 13 Jbeta primers. Clones were read by immunoSEQ multiplex PCR, and TCRdb kept only the in-frame ones, dropping some. The sample contains around 130,000 clones, about four fifths of which appear only once. The sample taken for sequencing was PBMCs. These receptors originate from a woman under 30 in good health and CMV-seronegative.

The chain carries TRBV7-8 and TRBJ2-2; the D is unclear. Germline assignment: CDR1 SGHVS and CDR2 FQNEAQ. Trimming cost V 2 bases and J 5 bases, with 12 bases left between them. The CDR3 loop spans 15 amino acids. The CDR3 reads CASSLNLKRTGELFF. CDR3 DNA sequence: TGTGCCAGCAGCTTAAATTTAAAGAGGACCGGGGAGCTGTTTTTT.

The gene calls are TRBV30 and TRBJ1-2, with 7 nucleotides matching TRBD1. CDR1 and CDR2 from the germline V gene are GTSNPN and SVGIG (reference sequence). The CDR3 has 14 residues. J gave up 5 bases and V 4 bases, and 10 bases lay outside the gene matches. CDR3 bases: TGTGCCTGGAACAGGCTCGGGACAGTTTATGGCTACACCTTC. The encoded protein is CAWNRLGTVYGYTF.

The chain links TRBV6-5 to TRBJ1-2; tentatively, D is TRBD1 (5 bases). Per the germline V gene, CDR1 is MNHEY and CDR2 is SVGAGI. The CDR3 has 13 amino acids. The V end was cut by 6 bases, the J end by 4 bases, with 12 bases between. The CDR3 here is CASSPGGGYGYTF. The CDR3 coding sequence is TGTGCCAGCAGCCCCGGGGGGGGCTATGGCTACACCTTC.

This chain uses TRBV2 with TRBJ2-5; 10 bases line up with TRBD2. J lost 2 bases, V lost 6 bases, and 3 bases had no gene match. This CDR3 comprises 14 residues. Germline values: CDR1 SNHLY, CDR2 FYNNEI. The DNA of the CDR3 is TGTGCCAGCAGATGGACTAGCGGACAAGAGACCCAGTACTTC. Translation gives CASRWTSGQETQYF.

The CDR3 bases are TGTGCCAGCAGGACTAGCGGGAGCTATGAGCAGTTCTTC. Its protein is CASRTSGSYEQFF. This sequence joins TRBV6-1 and TRBJ2-1; TRBD2 aligns across 12 bases. The CDR3 covers 13 residues. Germline values: CDR1 MNHNS, CDR2 SASEGT. With V trimmed by 6 bases and J by 8 bases, 2 bases remained unmatched.

The chain has TRBV12-5 and TRBJ2-5; TRBD1 is a possible D gene (6 bases). The DNA end is a closer match to TRBJ2-7, so the J assignment may be wrong. CDR3 length: 14 residues. From germline, CDR1 is LGHNT and CDR2 FRNRAP. The CDR3 sequence is CASGSLGHSYEQYF. CDR3 nucleotide sequence: TGTGCTAGTGGTTCGCTGGGACATTCCTACGAGCAGTACTTC.

The chain carries TRBV7-9 and TRBJ1-1, with 8 bases identical to TRBD1. This CDR3 spans 13 amino acids. Germline V CDR1 and CDR2: SEHNR, FQNEAQ (reference sequence). The trim removed 11 bases at V and 5 bases at J, leaving 10 bases unmatched. The CDR3 nucleotides are TGTGCCGGACGATATACAGGGGGGACTGAAGCTTTCTTT. Protein product: CAGRYTGGTEAFF.

The chain joins TRBV9 to TRBJ2-1; no reliable D call. Germline values: CDR1 SGDLS, CDR2 YYNGEE. The ends were cut back, 0 bases at V and 6 bases at J, with 10 bases in the middle. This CDR3 is 14 amino acids long. The chain's CDR3 is CASSVVSGSNEQFF. DNA for the CDR3: TGTGCCAGCAGCGTAGTCTCCGGGTCCAATGAGCAGTTCTTC.

V usage is TRBV5-8 and J usage is TRBJ2-2, with 10 bases lining up with TRBD1. The CDR3 totals 15 residues. Germline CDR1 and CDR2: SGHTS and YDEGEE. Trimming cost V 4 bases and J 0 bases; bases outside gene matches: 0. In DNA form, the CDR3 reads TGTGCCAGCAGCGGGACAGGGGCGAACACCGGGGAGCTGTTTTTT. It translates to CASSGTGANTGELFF.

This clone was counted only a few times. The J gene is TRBJ2-7, the V gene TRBV4-1, with 9 bases that match TRBD1. The germline V gene encodes CDR1 MGHRA and CDR2 YSYEKL. The trim removed 3 bases at V and 4 bases at J, leaving 10 bases unmatched. The CDR3 extends over 16 amino acids. CDR3 sequence: CASSQPPGTGYYEQYF. The CDR3 nucleotides are TGCGCCAGCAGCCAGCCTCCCGGGACAGGGTATTACGAGCAGTACTTC.

V and J are TRBV4-2 and TRBJ1-3, with D perhaps TRBD1 (5 bases). The CDR3 contains 15 residues. Germline V gene sequence: CDR1 LGHNA, CDR2 YNFKEQ. Trimming removed 2 bases from V and 0 bases from J, with 8 bases in between. CDR3 amino acids: CASSQTDTSGNTIYF. As DNA, the CDR3 is TGTGCCAGCAGCCAAACGGACACCTCTGGAAACACCATATATTTT.

This chain uses TRBV19 with TRBJ1-2, with D unclear. V was shortened by 6 bases and J by 7 bases, with 9 bases between the two germline ends. The germline V gene encodes CDR1 LNHDA and CDR2 SQIVND (reference sequence). The CDR3 extends over 11 amino acids. The CDR3 nucleotides read TGTGCCAGTAGAGCGGTTAGTGGCTACACCTTC. Translating it yields CASRAVSGYTF.

The chain employs TRBV5-1 and TRBJ2-7; 9 bases are shared with TRBD2. V trimming: 4 bases; J trimming: 3 bases; junction bases outside the gene matches: 5. Germline V gene sequence: CDR1 SGHRS, CDR2 YFSETQ. The CDR3 is 14 residues long. In DNA, the CDR3 is TGCGCCAGCAGCCTGACTAGCGGTTACTACGAGCAGTACTTC. It codes for CASSLTSGYYEQYF.

The gene calls are TRBV29-1 and TRBJ2-7; D might be TRBD2 (7 bases). The germline gives CDR1 SQVTM, CDR2 ANQGSEA. This CDR3 spans 14 amino acids. With 4 bases removed from V and 0 bases from J, the gap between germline ends came to 13 bases. As DNA, the CDR3 is TGCAGCGTTGGGTCCGGGGGGCCCTCCTACGAGCAGTACTTC. Translated, it gives CSVGSGGPSYEQYF.

The chain has TRBV5-4 and TRBJ2-3; 14 bases are shared with TRBD2. Germline loops: CDR1 SGHNT, CDR2 YYREEE (reference sequence). The length of the CDR3 is 17 residues. V gave up 5 bases and J gave up 5 bases; unmatched junction bases: 10. The CDR3, as DNA: TGTGCCAGCAGTAGGGGACTAGCGGGAGTTACGGTAGATACGCAGTATTTT. It yields the protein CASSRGLAGVTVDTQYF.